This T cell receptor (beta chain) was retrieved from a study of cytomegalovirus exposure and HLA in healthy donors. This clone was detected only a few times. Antigen unknown. Whole-study findings and limits: The CMV antigen specificity of a few CMV-associated chains was confirmed through in vitro analysis. V- and J-gene trimming in TCR beta was tied to a missense DCLRE1C variant by an analysis performed later.

The PCR contained 60 Vbeta and 13 Jbeta primers. Method: immunoSEQ multiplex PCR; TCRdb's copy keeps in-frame clones and lacks some. The top ten hold 1.6% of the sample, which has 150,000 to 200,000 clones, about 85% seen once. V shed 4 bases, J shed 5 bases, and the junction held 6 bases outside the gene matches. Germline lookup yields CDR1 SGHNT and CDR2 YYREEE (reference sequence). This CDR3 is 14 amino acids long. The sample taken for sequencing was PBMCs. This TCR was sampled from a woman aged 45-60 years in good health and CMV-seronegative. The V call is TRBV5-4, the J call TRBJ2-7; 10 bases agree with TRBD1. The CDR3 bases are TGTGCCAGCAGCCCCCGGGACAGGGGCCACGAGCAGTACTTC. This translates into CASSPRDRGHEQYF. The whole variable domain, remainder taken from reference TRBV5-4 and TRBJ2-7, is ETGVTQSPTHLIKTRGQQVTLRCSSQSGHNTVSWYQQALGQGPQFIFQYYREEENGRGNFPPRFSGLQFPNYSSELNVNALELDDSALYLCASSPRDRGHEQYFGPGTRLTVT.